Below, one T cell receptor (beta chain) is given with its context. This clonotype was detected many times. This clone's antigen is unknown. Nothing much larger sits one base from this clone, and base qualities are not available. The sample is drawn from a study of regulatory T cells in long-lasting Graves disease (dated by TCRdb to the early 2020s). Describing the broader study: Persistent Graves' disease meant more than 5 years of antithyroid drug treatment with TSH receptor autoantibodies that stayed positive. Persistent Graves' disease patients were compared with newly diagnosed Graves' disease patients by peripheral blood TCR sequencing and RNA sequencing. The study was registered as a clinical trial and conducted in China. TCR sequencing covered roughly 13 persistent and approximately 20 newly diagnosed Graves' disease patients, some 35 samples in total. In the clinical cohort, patients with persistent Graves' disease had used antithyroid drugs for an average of about 10 years. Broad study findings and their caveats: Persistent patients shared more public clonotypes among themselves (approximately 2,500) than newly diagnosed patients did (more than 950). TRBV28, TRBJ1-2 and TRBJ2-5 were preferentially used in persistent disease, while TRBV20-1 and TRBJ2-1 were favored in newly diagnosed disease. The small sample size was acknowledged by the authors as a limitation that may reduce accuracy. Compared with newly diagnosed patients, persistent Graves' disease patients had lower TCR Shannon entropy and fewer highly expanded clones, which suggests clonal expansion. Only the TCR beta chain was sequenced and analyzed. The study examined only peripheral blood because the primary lesion, thyroid tissue, could not be accessed.

The method was multiplex PCR. The reads were generated on an Illumina HiSeq 4000. CDR3 regions were amplified by Arm-PCR with iRepertoire HTBI primers to construct TCR beta libraries. Before sequencing, the PCR products underwent gel purification. In the source study's methods: A total of 62 TRBV and 14 TRBJ segments were identified across samples and were used for gene usage analysis of CDR3 amino acid clonotypes. Filtered high-quality paired reads were merged into contigs using COPE and FqMerger. BLAST was used to align contigs to IMGT TRBV, TRBD and TRBJ reference genes, and CDR3 was defined according to IMGT. Any clonotype with a frequency above 0.1% was counted as a highly expanded clone. Shannon entropy was used to measure repertoire diversity, and the Gini coefficient was used to measure V-J evenness. Clonotypes shared by more than one individual were considered public. TCRdb trimmed the raw reads at Q25, called clones with MiXCR and kept productive beta chains. Rows matching on CDR3 protein sequence are summarized as one entry with the most common DNA and genes. The V and J calls here are based on TCRdb, not the publication. The sample table shows hundreds of thousands of distinct CDR3 sequences, and roughly 21% are seen once. More than 6% of the sample is held by the ten biggest clonotypes.

The sample's time point, from its label and the paper: persistent/refractory GD, antithyroid drugs over 5 years with positive TRAb. For both TCR sequencing and RNA sequencing, RNA was extracted from PBMCs in TRIzol. Graves' disease was diagnosed according to American Thyroid Association guidelines. Recruitment of patients was carried out at an endocrinology department in Xi'an, China. From each patient, approximately 9 milliliters of peripheral blood was collected into an EDTA anticoagulant tube. Ficoll Paque Plus density gradient separation was used to isolate PBMCs, and no additional T cell sorting was done. An Agilent 2100 Bioanalyzer and agarose gel were used to assess RNA quality, and a NanoDrop 2000 was used to measure RNA concentration. Trimming takes 10 bases off V and 3 bases off J; junction bases not matched to a gene: 8. Sequences MDHEN (CDR1) and SYDVKM (CDR2) are obtained from the germline V gene. The CDR3 covers 14 residues, taking in both the cysteine and the phenylalanine. Just the 42-base CDR3 DNA is kept, in frame starting at base 1.

The source was peripheral blood mononuclear cells (PBMCs), collected when the disease was refractory, from a patient treated with antithyroid drugs. The TCR sequence derives from a female donor with Graves disease. The chain links TRBV28 with TRBJ1-2, with TRBD1 identical over 10 junction bases. The CDR3 region reads CATSTGTGDYGYTF. The DNA sequence follows: TGTGCCACGTCTACCGGGACAGGGGACTATGGCTACACCTTC.